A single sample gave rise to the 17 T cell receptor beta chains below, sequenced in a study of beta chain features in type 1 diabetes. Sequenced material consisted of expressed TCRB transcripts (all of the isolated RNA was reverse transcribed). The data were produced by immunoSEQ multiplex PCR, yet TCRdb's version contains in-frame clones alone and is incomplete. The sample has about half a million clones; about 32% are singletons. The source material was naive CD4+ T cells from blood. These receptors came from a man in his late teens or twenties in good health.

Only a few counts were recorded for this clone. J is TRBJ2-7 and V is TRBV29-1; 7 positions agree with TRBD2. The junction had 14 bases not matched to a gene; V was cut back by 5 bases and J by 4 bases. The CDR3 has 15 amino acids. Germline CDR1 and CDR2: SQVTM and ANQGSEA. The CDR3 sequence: CSVQATGGPRYEQYF. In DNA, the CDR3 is TGCAGCGTTCAGGCGACGGGAGGACCGCGGTACGAGCAGTACTTC.

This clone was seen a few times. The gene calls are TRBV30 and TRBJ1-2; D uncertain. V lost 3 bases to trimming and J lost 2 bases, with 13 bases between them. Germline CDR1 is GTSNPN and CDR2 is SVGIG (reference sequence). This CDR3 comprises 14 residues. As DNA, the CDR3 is TGTGCCTGGAGCGCCGCGGTTGGGAACTATGGCTACACCTTC. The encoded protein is CAWSAAVGNYGYTF.

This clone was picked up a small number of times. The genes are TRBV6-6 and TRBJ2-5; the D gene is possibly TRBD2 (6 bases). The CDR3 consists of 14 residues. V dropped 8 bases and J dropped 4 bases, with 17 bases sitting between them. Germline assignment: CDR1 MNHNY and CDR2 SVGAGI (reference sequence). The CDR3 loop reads CASAPSVLGETQYF. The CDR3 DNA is TGTGCCAGCGCCCCTAGCGTGTTGGGAGAGACCCAGTACTTC.

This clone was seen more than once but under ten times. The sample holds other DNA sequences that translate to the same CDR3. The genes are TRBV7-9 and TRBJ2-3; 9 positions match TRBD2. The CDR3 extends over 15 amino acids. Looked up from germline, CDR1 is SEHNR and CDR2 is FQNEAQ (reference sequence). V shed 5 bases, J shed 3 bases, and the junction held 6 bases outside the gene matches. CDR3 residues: CASSPTSGSTDTQYF. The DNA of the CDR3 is TGTGCCAGCAGCCCCACTAGCGGGTCGACAGATACGCAGTATTTT.

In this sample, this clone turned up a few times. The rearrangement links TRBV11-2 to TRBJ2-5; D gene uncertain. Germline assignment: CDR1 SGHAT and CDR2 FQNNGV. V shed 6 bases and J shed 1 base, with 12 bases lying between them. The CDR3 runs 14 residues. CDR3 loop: CASRHWLAQETQYF. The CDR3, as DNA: TGTGCCAGCAGACATTGGTTGGCCCAAGAGACCCAGTACTTC.

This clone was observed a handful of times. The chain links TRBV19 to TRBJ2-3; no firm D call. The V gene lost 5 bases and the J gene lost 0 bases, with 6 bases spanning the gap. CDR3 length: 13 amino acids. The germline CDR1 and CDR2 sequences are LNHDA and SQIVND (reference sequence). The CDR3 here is CASSPTSTDTQYF. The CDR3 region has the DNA TGTGCCAGTAGTCCGACTAGCACAGATACGCAGTATTTT.

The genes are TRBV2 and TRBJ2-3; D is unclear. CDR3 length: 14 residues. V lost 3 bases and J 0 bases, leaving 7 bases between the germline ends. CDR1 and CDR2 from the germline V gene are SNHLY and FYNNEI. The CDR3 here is CASSDVSSTDTQYF. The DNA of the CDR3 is TGTGCCAGCAGTGACGTCTCTAGCACAGATACGCAGTATTTT.

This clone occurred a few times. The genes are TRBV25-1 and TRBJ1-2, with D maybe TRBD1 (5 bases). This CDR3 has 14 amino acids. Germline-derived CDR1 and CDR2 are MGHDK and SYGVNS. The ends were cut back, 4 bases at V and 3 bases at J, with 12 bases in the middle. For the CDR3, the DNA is TGTGCCAGCAGTGTAACAGGTACCCACTATGGCTACACCTTC. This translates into CASSVTGTHYGYTF.

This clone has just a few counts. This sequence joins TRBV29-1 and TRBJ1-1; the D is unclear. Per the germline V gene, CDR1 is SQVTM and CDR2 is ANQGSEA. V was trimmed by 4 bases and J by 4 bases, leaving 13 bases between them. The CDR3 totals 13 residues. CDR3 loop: CSVGQTSGTEAFF. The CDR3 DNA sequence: TGCAGCGTTGGCCAGACCTCGGGCACTGAAGCTTTCTTT.

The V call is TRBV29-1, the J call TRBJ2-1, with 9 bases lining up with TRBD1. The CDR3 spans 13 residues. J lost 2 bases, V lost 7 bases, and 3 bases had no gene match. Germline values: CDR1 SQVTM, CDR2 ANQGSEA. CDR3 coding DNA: TGCAGCGGGACAGGGGAAGCCTACAATGAGCAGTTCTTC. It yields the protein CSGTGEAYNEQFF.

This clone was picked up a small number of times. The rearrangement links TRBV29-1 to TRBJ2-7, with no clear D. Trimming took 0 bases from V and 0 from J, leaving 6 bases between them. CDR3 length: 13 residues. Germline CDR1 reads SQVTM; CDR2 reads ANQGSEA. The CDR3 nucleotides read TGCAGCGTTGAAGAACTCGCCTCCTACGAGCAGTACTTC. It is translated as CSVEELASYEQYF.

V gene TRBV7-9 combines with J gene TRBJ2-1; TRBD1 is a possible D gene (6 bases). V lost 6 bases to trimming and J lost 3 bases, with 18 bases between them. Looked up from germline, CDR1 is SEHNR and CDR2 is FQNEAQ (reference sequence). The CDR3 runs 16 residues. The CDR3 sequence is CASSQGQGSHYNEQFF. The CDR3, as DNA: TGTGCCAGCAGTCAAGGCCAGGGGTCCCACTACAATGAGCAGTTCTTC.

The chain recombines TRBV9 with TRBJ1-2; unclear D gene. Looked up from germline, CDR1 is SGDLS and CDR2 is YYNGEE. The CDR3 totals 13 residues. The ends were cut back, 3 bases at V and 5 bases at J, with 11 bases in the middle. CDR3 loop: CASSATRSYGYTF. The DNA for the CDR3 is TGTGCCAGCAGCGCAACCAGGAGTTATGGCTACACCTTC.

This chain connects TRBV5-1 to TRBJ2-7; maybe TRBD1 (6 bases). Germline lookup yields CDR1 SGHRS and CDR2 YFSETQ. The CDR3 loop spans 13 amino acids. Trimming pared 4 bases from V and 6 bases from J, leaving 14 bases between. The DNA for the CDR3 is TGCGCCAGCAGCGGCTCAGGGGCGGCCGAGCAGTACTTC. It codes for CASSGSGAAEQYF.

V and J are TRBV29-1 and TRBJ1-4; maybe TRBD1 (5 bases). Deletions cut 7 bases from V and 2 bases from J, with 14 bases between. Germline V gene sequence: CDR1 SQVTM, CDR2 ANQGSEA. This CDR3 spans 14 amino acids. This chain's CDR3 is CSATPGRTNEKLFF. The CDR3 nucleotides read TGCAGCGCTACTCCGGGACGGACTAATGAAAAACTGTTTTTT.

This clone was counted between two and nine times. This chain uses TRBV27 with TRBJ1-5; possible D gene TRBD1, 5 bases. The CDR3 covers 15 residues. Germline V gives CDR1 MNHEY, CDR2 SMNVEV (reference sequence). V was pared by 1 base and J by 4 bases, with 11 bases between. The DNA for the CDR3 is TGTGCCAGCAGTTTATTGCGGGGCGGGAATCAGCCCCAGCATTTT. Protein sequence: CASSLLRGGNQPQHF.

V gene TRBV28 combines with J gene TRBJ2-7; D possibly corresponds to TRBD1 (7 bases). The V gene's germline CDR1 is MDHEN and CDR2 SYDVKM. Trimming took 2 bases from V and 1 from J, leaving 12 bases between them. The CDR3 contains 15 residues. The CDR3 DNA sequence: TGTGCCAGCAGTTTAGAGACAGGGAGGTCCTACGAGCAGTACTTC. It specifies CASSLETGRSYEQYF.